This T cell receptor (beta chain) appears in the sequencing data of a study of blood T cell repertoires in COVID-19. Across the whole study: The cDNA or gDNA used as material had been derived from T cells, B-cell-depleted T cells, or PBMCs.

Methods used by the authors: The assay estimated nucleated cells by amplifying reference gene primers. Sequencing used immunoSEQ multiplex PCR; TCRdb keeps in-frame clones, though not all of them. V and J calls and clone size come straight from that table; D and trimming were deduced from the DNA. The sample carries 310,000 or so clones, around nine tenths recorded once. The CDR3 has 14 amino acids. The germline CDR1 and CDR2 sequences are LGHDT and YNNKEL (reference sequence). V was cut by 1 base and J by 0 bases, with 7 bases left in between. The rearrangement joins TRBV3-1 (or the pseudogene TRBV3-2) to TRBJ2-7; D gene unclear. The receptor was isolated from a man between 65 and 79 years old with acute or convalescent COVID-19. What was sequenced was peripheral blood. This CDR3 reads CASSQAASSYEQYF. The CDR3 coding sequence is TGTGCCAGCAGCCAAGCAGCGAGCTCCTACGAGCAGTACTTC.